A selection of T cell receptor beta chains follows, all from one sample in a study of blood T cells in healthy people across ages. TCRdb itself ran the 5' RACE reads through MiXCR, one entry per CDR3 protein. Of 550,000 to 800,000 distinct CDR3 sequences listed, approximately 31% are singletons. Source material: blood. The receptors derive from a woman of 80 years or more in good health. The CDR3 runs from the conserved cysteine through the conserved F or W. Rows may omit the clone size; those that give it use once, few, many or a size class.

>many|TRBJ1-2|TRBV10-3
CAISDTIVGYTF
>.|TRBJ1-4|TRBV3-1
CASSQGGPGEKLFF
>.|TRBJ2-3|TRBV5-1
CASSLGRAPGTDTQYF
>.|TRBJ1-5|TRBV21-1
CASSKARDGLEYQPQHF
>many|TRBJ2-3|TRBV6-1
CASSAVHQQDTQYF
>few|TRBJ2-1|TRBV7-6
CASSKGLAGGLEQFF
>.|TRBJ1-3|TRBV6-5
CASRLGSSGNTIYF
>few|TRBJ1-5|TRBV20-1
CSGWSGDNQPQHF
>few|TRBJ2-1|TRBV29-1
CSVSSGTEGNEQFF
>few|TRBJ2-6|TRBV3-1
CASSPGTGGYSSGANVLTF
>once|TRBJ2-1|TRBV4-1
CASSQDRAYSNEQFF
>few|TRBJ2-7|TRBV4-1
CASSQDGSSGGRYNEQYF
>many|TRBJ1-5|TRBV29-1
CSVVAGSNQPQHF
>few|TRBJ1-1|TRBV7-2
CASSSRGRWARTEAFF
>many|TRBJ2-7|TRBV5-1
CASGLGTGPSYEQYF
>.|TRBJ1-4|TRBV5-1
CASKSGPTNERLFF
>few|TRBJ2-2|TRBV5-1
CASRQGVELFF
>many|TRBJ2-7|TRBV12-3/TRBV12-4
CASSAPDDRAYEQYF
>.|TRBJ2-7|TRBV2
CASSESFQQYF
>.|TRBJ1-2|TRBV6-6
CASSATLQRLLYGFTF
>many|TRBJ2-7|TRBV6-5
CASSAYRGPYEQYF
>.|.|TRBV15
CATSRRTSGEETQYF
>.|TRBJ1-5|TRBV3-1
CASSRTGINQPQHF
>many|TRBJ2-7|TRBV7-6
CASSGLAGTYEQYF